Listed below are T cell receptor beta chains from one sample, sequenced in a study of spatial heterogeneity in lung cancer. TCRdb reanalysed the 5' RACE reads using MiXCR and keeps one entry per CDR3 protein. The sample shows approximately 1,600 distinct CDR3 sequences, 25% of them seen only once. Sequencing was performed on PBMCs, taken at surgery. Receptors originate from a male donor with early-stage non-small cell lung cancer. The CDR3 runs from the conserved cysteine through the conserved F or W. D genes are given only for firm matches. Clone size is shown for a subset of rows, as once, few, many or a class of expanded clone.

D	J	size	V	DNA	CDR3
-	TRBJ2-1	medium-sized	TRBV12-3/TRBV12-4	TGTGCCAGCAGAGCCCAGGGTGGTAATGAGCAGTTCTTC	CASRAQGGNEQFF
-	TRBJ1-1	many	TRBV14	TGTGCCAGCAGCCAAGTAAGGCTCTTTCCCCGAAGTGAAGCTTTCTTT	CASSQVRLFPRSEAFF
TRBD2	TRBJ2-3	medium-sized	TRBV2	TGTGCCAGCAGTGATTGGCGGGAGCCAGGTGCAGATACGCAGTATTTT	CASSDWREPGADTQYF
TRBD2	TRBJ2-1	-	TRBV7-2	TGTGCCAGCAGCTTTACTAGCGGGAGCTATGAGCAGTTCTTC	CASSFTSGSYEQFF
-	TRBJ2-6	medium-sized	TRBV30	TGTGCCTGCCATGGGATCTCTCCCCTGGCTGGGGCCAACGTCCTGACTTTC	CACHGISPLAGANVLTF
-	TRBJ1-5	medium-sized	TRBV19	TGTGCCGAGGAAGGGAATCAGCCCCAGCATTTT	CAEEGNQPQHF
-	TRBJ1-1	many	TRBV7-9	TGTGCCAGCACCCCCCCGGGGGTTGGGACAATGAACACTGAAGCTTTCTTT	CASTPPGVGTMNTEAFF
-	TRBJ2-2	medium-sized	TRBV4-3	TGCGCCAGCAGCCGAGTACCGGGACATACGAACACCGGGGAGCTGTTTTTT	CASSRVPGHTNTGELFF
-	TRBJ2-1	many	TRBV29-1	TGCAGCGCGCTCAGGGCCCTCAATGAGCAGTTCTTC	CSALRALNEQFF
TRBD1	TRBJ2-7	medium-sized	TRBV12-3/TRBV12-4	TGTGCCAGCACACTCGGGCAGGGGGCAGACGAGCAGTACTTC	CASTLGQGADEQYF
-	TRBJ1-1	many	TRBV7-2	TGTGCCAGCAGCTTACGGACTGAAGCTTTCTTT	CASSLRTEAFF
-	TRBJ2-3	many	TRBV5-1	TGCGCCAGCAGCTTGGCTCGAGATTTCACAGATACGCAGTATTTT	CASSLARDFTDTQYF
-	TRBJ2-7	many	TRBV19	TGTGCCAGTACCCCACGGGGCTCCTACGAGCAGTACTTC	CASTPRGSYEQYF
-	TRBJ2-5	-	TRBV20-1	TGCAGTGCTAGAGGACTAGGACGAGAGACCCAGTACTTC	CSARGLGRETQYF
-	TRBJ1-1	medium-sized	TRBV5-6	TGTGCCAGCAGCTTGGACAGGAACACTGAAGCTTTCTTT	CASSLDRNTEAFF
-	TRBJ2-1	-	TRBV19	TGTGCCAGTAGTATAGGGCCACTAGAGAACAATGAGCAGTTCTTC	CASSIGPLENNEQFF
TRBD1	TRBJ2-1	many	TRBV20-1	TGCAGTGCTCCGGGACAGGGAACAGATGAGCAGTTCTTC	CSAPGQGTDEQFF
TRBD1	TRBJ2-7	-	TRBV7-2	TGTGCCAGCAGCCTGTCGGGACAGGCAACCTACGAGCAGTACTTC	CASSLSGQATYEQYF
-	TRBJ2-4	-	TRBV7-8	TGTGCCAGCAGCCCAGGAGGGGCCCAAAACATTCAGTACTTC	CASSPGGAQNIQYF
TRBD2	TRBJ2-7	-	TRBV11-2	TGTGCCAGCAGCTTAGGCGGGGGACCCTACGAGCAGTACTTC	CASSLGGGPYEQYF
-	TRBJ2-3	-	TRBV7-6	TGTGCCAGCAGCTTAGCGGCCGAAGATACGCAGTATTTT	CASSLAAEDTQYF
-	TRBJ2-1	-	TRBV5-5	TGTGCCAGCAGGCGCGGAAACACCCACAATGAGCAGTTCTTC	CASRRGNTHNEQFF
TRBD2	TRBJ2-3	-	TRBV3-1	TGTGCCAGCAGCCTTGGAGCGGGGGGGCTGGCAGATACGCAGTATTTT	CASSLGAGGLADTQYF
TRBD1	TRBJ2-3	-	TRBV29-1	TGCAGCGCCAAAGGACAGGGGTTTACAGATACGCAGTATTTT	CSAKGQGFTDTQYF
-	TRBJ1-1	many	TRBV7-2	TGTGCCAGCAGCTTAGTCGGCAGACGGAACACTGAAGCTTTCTTT	CASSLVGRRNTEAFF
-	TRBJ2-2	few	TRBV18	TGTGCCAGCTCACCCATGGGGTCCGGGGAGCTGTTTTTT	CASSPMGSGELFF
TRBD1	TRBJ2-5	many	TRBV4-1	TGCGCCAGCAGCCAAACTTCCGGGACAGGGGGCTTCCAAGAGACCCAGTACTTC	CASSQTSGTGGFQETQYF